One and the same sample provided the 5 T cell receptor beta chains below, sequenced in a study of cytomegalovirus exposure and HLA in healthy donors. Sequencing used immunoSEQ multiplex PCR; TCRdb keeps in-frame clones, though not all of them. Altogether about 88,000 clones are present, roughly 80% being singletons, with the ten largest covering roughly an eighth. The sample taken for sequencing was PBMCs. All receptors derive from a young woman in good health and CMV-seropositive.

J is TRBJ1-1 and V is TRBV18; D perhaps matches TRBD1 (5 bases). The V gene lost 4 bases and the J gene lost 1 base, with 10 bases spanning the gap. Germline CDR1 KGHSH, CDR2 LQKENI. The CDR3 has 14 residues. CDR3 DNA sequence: TGTGCCAGCTCACTCGCGGGGGAGAACACTGAAGCTTTCTTT. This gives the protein CASSLAGENTEAFF.

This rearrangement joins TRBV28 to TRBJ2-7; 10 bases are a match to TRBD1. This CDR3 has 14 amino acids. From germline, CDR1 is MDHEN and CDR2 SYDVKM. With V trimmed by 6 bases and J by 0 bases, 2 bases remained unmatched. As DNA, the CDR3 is TGTGCCAGCAGGGACAGGGGGATCTCCTACGAGCAGTACTTC. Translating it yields CASRDRGISYEQYF.

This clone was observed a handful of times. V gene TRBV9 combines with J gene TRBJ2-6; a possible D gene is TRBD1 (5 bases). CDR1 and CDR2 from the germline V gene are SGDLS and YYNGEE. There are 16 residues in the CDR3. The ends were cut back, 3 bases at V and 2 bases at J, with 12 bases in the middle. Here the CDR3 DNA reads TGTGCCAGCAGCGAGACCTGGGGCGCTGGGGCCAACGTCCTGACTTTC. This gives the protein CASSETWGAGANVLTF.

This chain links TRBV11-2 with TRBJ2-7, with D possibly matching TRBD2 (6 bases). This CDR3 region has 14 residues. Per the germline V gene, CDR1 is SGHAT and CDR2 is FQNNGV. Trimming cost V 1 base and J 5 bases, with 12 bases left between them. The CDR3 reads CASSLAGTLHEQYF. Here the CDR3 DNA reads TGTGCCAGCAGCTTAGCCGGGACTCTCCACGAGCAGTACTTC.

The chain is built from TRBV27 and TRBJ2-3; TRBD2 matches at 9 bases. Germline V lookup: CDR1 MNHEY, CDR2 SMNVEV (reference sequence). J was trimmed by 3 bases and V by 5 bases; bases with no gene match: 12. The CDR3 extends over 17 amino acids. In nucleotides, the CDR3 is TGTGCCAGCAGTCCCCGTCCTTGGGCGGGGGGGACAGATACGCAGTATTTT. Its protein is CASSPRPWAGGTDTQYF.